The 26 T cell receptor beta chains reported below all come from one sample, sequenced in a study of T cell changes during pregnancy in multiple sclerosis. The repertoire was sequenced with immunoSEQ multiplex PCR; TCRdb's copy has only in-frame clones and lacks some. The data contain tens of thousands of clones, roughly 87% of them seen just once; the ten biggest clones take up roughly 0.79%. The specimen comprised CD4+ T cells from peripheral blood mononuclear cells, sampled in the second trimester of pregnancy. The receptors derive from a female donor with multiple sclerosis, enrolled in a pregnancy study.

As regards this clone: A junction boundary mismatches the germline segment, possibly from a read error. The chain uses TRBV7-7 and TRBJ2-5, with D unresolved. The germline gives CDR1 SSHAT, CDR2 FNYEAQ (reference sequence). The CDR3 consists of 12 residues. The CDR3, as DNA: TGTGCTAGCAGCCCCCTCACTGCGACCCAGTACTTC. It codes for CASSPLTATQYF.

CDR3 sequence reads: CASSPGQNVYYGYTF. CDR3 nucleotide sequence: TGTGCCAGCAGCCCCGGACAGAACGTTTACTATGGCTACACCTTC. The chain employs TRBV5-5 and TRBJ1-2; weak D call: TRBD1 (6 bases). The V end was cut by 4 bases, the J end by 3 bases, with 16 bases between. Germline V CDR1 and CDR2: SGHKS, YYEKEE (reference sequence). The CDR3 totals 15 residues.

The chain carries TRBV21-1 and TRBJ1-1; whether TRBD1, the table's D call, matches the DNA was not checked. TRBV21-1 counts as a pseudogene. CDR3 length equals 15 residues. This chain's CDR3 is CASSGLTSGCTEAFF. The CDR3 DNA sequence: TGTGCCAGCAGCGGCCTAACCTCAGGATGCACTGAAGCTTTCTTT.

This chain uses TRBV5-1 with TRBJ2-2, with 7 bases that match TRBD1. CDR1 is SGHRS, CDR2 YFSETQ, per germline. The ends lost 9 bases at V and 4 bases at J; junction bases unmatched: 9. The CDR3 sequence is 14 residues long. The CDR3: CATSGTAITGELFF. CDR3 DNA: TGCGCCACCTCCGGGACAGCCATCACCGGGGAGCTGTTTTTT.

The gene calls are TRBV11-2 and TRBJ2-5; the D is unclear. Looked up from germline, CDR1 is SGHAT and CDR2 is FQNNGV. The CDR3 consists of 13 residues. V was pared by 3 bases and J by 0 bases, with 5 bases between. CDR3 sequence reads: CASSFGYQETQYF. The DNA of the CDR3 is TGTGCCAGCAGCTTCGGGTACCAAGAGACCCAGTACTTC.

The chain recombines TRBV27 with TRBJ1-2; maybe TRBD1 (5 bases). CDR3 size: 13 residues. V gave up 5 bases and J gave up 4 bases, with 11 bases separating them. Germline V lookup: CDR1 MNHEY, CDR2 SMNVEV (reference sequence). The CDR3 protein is CASSPPGGYGYTF. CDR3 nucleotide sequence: TGTGCCAGCAGTCCCCCGGGGGGCTATGGCTACACCTTC.

The CDR3 nucleotides read TGTGCCAGCAGCCACGACATCTACGAGCAGTACTTC. Its translation: CASSHDIYEQYF. The chain has TRBV5-4 and TRBJ2-7; D not certain. CDR3 length equals 12 residues. Looked up from germline, CDR1 is SGHNT and CDR2 is YYREEE (reference sequence). Deletions cut 4 bases from V and 3 bases from J, with 8 bases between. Supplemented by reference TRBV5-4 and TRBJ2-7, the full variable domain reads ETGVTQSPTHLIKTRGQQVTLRCSSQSGHNTVSWYQQALGQGPQFIFQYYREEENGRGNFPPRFSGLQFPNYSSELNVNALELDDSALYLCASSHDIYEQYFGPGTRLTVT.

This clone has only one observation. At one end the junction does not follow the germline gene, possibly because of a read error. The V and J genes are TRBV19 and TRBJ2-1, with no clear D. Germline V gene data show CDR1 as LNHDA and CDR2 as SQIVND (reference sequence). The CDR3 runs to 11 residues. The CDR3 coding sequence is TGTGCCGGTAGTATGAGGTTTGAGCAGTTCTTC. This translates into CAGSMRFEQFF.

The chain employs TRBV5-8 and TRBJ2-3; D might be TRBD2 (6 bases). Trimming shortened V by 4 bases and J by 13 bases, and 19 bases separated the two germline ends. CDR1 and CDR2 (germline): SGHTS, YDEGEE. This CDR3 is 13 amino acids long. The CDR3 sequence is CASSTPGRDFEYF. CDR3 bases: TGTGCCAGCAGCACGCCGGGCAGGGACTTTGAGTATTTT. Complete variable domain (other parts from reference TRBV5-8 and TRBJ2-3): EAGVTQSPTHLIKTRGQQATLRCSPISGHTSVYWYQQALGLGLQFLLWYDEGEERNRGNFPPRFSGRQFPNYSSELNVNALELEDSALYLCASSTPGRDFEYFGPGTRLTVL.

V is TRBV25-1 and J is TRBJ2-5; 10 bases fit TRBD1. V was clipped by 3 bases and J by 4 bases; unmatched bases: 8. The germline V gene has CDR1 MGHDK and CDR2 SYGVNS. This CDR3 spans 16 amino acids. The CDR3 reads CASSDRTGGRRETQYF. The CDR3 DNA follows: TGTGCCAGCAGTGACCGGACAGGGGGACGGCGAGAGACCCAGTACTTC.

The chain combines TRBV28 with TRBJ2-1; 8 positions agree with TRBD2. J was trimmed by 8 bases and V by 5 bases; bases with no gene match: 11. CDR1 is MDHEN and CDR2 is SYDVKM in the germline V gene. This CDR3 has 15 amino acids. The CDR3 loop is CASSQGFGGAYEQFF. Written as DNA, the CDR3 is TGTGCCAGCAGTCAAGGCTTCGGGGGGGCCTATGAGCAGTTCTTC.

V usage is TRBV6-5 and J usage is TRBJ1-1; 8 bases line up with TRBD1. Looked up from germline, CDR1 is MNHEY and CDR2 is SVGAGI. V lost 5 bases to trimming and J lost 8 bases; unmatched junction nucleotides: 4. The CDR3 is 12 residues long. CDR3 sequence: CASSTGGREAFF. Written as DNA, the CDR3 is TGTGCCAGCAGTACAGGGGGGCGCGAAGCTTTCTTT.

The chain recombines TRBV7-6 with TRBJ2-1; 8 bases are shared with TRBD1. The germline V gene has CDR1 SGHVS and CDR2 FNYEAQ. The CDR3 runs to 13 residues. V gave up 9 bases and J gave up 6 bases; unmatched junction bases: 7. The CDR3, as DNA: TGTGCCAGTCTCCAGGGGGCCTCCAATGAGCAGTTCTTC. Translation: CASLQGASNEQFF.

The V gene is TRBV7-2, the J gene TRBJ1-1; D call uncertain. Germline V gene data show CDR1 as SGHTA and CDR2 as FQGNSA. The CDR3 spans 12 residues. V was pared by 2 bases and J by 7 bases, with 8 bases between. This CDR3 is CASSLSLIEAFF. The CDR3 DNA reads TGTGCCAGCAGCTTAAGCTTAATTGAAGCTTTCTTT.

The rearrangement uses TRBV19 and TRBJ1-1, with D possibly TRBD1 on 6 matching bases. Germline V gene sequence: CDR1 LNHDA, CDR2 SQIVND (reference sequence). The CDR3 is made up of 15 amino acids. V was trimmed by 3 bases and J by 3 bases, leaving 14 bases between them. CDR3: CASSIGGGGDTEAFF. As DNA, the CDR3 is TGTGCCAGTAGTATCGGCGGAGGGGGGGACACTGAAGCTTTCTTT.

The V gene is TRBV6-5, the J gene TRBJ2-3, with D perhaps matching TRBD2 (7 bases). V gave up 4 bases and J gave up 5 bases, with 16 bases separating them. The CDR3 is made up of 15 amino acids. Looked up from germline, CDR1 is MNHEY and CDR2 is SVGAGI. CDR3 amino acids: CASSWGRGGEDTQYF. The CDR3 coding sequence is TGTGCCAGCAGTTGGGGGAGGGGGGGCGAAGATACGCAGTATTTT.

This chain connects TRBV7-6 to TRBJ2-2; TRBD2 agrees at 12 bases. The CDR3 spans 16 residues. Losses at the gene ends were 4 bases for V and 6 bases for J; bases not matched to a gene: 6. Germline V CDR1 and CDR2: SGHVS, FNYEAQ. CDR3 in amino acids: CASSWSSGGASGELFF. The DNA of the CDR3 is TGTGCCAGCAGCTGGTCTAGCGGGGGGGCTTCCGGGGAGCTGTTTTTT.

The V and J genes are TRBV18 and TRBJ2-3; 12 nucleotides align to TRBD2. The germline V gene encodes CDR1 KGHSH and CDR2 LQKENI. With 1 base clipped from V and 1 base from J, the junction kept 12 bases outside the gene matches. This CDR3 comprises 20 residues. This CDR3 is CASSPRRTSGAREGTDTQYF. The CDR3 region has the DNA TGTGCCAGCTCACCACGTAGGACTAGCGGGGCACGTGAGGGCACAGATACGCAGTATTTT.

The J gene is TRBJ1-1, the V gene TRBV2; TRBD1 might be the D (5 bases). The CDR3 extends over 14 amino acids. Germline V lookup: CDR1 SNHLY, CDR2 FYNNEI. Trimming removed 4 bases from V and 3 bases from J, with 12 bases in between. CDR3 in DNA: TGTGCCAGCAGTGGGGCAGGGTCGTACACTGAAGCTTTCTTT. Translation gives CASSGAGSYTEAFF.

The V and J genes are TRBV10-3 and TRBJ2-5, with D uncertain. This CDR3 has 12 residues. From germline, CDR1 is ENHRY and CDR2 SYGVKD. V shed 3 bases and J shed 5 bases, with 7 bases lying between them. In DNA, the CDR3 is TGTGCCATCAGTGAACTGGGCGAGACCCAGTACTTC. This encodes CAISELGETQYF.

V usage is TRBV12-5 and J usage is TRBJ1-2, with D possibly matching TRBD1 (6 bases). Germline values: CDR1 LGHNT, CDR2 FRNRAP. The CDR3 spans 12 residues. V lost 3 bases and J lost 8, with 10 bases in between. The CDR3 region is CASGLSTGGYTF. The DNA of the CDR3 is TGTGCTAGTGGTTTATCAACAGGGGGCTACACCTTC.

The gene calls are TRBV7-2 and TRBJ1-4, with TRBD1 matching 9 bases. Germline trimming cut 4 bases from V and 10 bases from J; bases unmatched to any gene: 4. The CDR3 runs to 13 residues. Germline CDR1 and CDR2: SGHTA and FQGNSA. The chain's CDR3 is CASSWDREGKLFF. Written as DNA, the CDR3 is TGTGCCAGCAGCTGGGACAGGGAAGGAAAACTGTTTTTT.

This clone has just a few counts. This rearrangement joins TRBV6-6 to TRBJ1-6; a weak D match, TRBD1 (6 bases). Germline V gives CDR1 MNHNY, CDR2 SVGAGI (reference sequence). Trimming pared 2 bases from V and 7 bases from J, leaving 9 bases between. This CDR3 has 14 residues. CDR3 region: CASSYGDKNSPLHF. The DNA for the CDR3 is TGTGCCAGCAGTTACGGGGACAAGAATTCACCCCTCCACTTT.

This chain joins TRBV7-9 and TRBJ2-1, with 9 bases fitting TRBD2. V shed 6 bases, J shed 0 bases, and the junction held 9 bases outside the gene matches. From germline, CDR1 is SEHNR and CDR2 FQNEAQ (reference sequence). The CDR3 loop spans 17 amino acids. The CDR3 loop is CASSRRGGLSSYNEQFF. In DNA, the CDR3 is TGTGCCAGCAGTCGGCGGGGGGGCTTAAGCTCCTACAATGAGCAGTTCTTC.

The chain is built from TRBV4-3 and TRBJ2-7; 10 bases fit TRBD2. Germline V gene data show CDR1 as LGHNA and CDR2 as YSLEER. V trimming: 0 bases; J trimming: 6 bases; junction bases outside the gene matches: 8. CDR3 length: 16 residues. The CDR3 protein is CASSQDGSGGPGEQYF. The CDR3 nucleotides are TGCGCCAGCAGCCAAGACGGTAGCGGGGGGCCAGGCGAGCAGTACTTC.

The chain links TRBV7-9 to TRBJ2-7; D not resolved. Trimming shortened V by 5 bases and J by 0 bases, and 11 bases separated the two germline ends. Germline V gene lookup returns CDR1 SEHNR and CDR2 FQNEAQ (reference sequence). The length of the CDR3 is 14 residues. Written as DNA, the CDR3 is TGTGCCAGCAGCCTCCACCGCAGCTCCTACGAGCAGTACTTC. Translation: CASSLHRSSYEQYF.